The present entry profiles one T cell receptor (beta chain) with its context. The table lists this clonotype with many counts. The antigen it binds to is not known. Base qualities are not at hand, and no much larger clone is one base apart. The CDR3 runs 13 residues from the cysteine to the phenylalanine. Only the CDR3 DNA stays, 39 bases, in frame from base 1. Via the germline V gene, CDR1 is MDHEN and CDR2 SYDVKM. The V and J ends are trimmed by 5 bases and 7 bases, leaving 15 bases between them. Libraries were built with RT-PCR. The sample was run on an Illumina HiSeq 2500. The public reads were reanalyzed by TCRdb: fastp trimming at Q25, MiXCR alignment, in-frame beta chains only. Every entry covers one CDR3 protein and lists the most common genes and DNA from its rows. In this sample the table shows about 570,000 distinct CDR3 sequences, about 11% of which occur a single time. Together, the top ten hold more than 8.5% of the sample.

This entry is derived from a study of response to subunit inactivated influenza vaccine (dated 2018 in TCRdb). Notes on the research overall: Deep quantitative T cell receptor repertoire profiling was used in the study to track responses to a trivalent subunit inactivated influenza vaccine.

Beyond this particular receptor, the publication reports: The authors suggested that each seasonal influenza vaccination may recruit only a limited number of new T cells.

The rearranged chain carries TRBV28 and TRBJ2-7, with no D gene named confidently. The source of this sequence is a middle-aged man who received an inactivated influenza vaccine. Donor details come from another sample of the same person, matched by shared clones. The material was PBMCs from blood, obtained on the day of vaccination. The bases read TGTGCCAGCAGTCCCCCGAGTGGGCGAGAGCAGTACTTC. Translated, it gives CASSPPSGREQYF. The full variable domain, with segments outside the CDR3 supplied by the reference TRBV28 and TRBJ2-7 proteins, appears as DVKVTQSSRYLVKRTGEKVFLECVQDMDHENMFWYRQDPGLGLRLIYFSYDVKMKEKGDIPEGYSVSREKKERFSLILESASTNQTSMYLCASSPPSGREQYFGPGTRLTVT.